This entry lists 14 T cell receptor beta chains sequenced from one sample in a study of neurological immune-mediated disorders. TCRdb redid the calling of the 5' RACE reads with MiXCR, one entry per CDR3 protein. Of more than 40,000 distinct CDR3 sequences in the sample, 1.9% were seen once. Sequencing used PBMCs. Receptors originate from a woman aged 40 to 55 with multiple sclerosis.

In this sample, this clonotype turned up many times. The junction and the germline gene differ at one end; a read error may be behind it. The chain is built from TRBV20-1 and TRBJ2-7, with D perhaps TRBD1 (6 bases). CDR1 is DFQATT, CDR2 SNEGSKA, per germline (reference sequence). This CDR3 contains 15 residues. Written as DNA, the CDR3 is TGCAGTGCCTCTCCCCCCGGGACAACCTCCTCCGAGCAGTACTTC. As protein: CSASPPGTTSSEQYF.

This clonotype was seen at least ten times. The J gene is TRBJ2-7, the V gene TRBV11-1; D possibly corresponds to TRBD1 (6 bases). Germline V gene sequence: CDR1 SGHAT, CDR2 FQDESV (reference sequence). V lost 5 bases and J lost 4, with 12 bases in between. The CDR3 spans 13 residues. The CDR3 bases are TGTGCCAGCAGCCCACGGACAGCTTACGAGCAGTACTTC. Protein: CASSPRTAYEQYF.

The table lists this clonotype with a few counts. This chain connects TRBV11-2 to TRBJ1-1; D not certain. In germline, CDR1 is SGHAT, CDR2 FQNNGV. Trimming cost V 3 bases and J 1 base, with 9 bases left between them. CDR3 length equals 14 residues. Here the CDR3 reads CASSLRRANTEAFF. The CDR3 coding sequence is TGTGCCAGCAGCTTGAGGAGGGCGAACACTGAAGCTTTCTTT.

This clonotype was picked up many times. V is TRBV27 and J is TRBJ2-3; no firm D call. The V gene's germline CDR1 is MNHEY and CDR2 SMNVEV (reference sequence). There are 13 residues in the CDR3. Trimming shortened V by 4 bases and J by 5 bases, and 10 bases separated the two germline ends. The CDR3 loop is CASSSFRVDTQYF. The CDR3 bases are TGTGCCAGCAGTTCATTTAGAGTAGATACGCAGTATTTT.

The table lists this clonotype with many counts. The rearrangement links TRBV3-1 to TRBJ2-5; no reliable D call. V lost 2 bases and J lost 5, with 3 bases in between. This CDR3 spans 11 amino acids. The germline CDR1 and CDR2 sequences are LGHDT and YNNKEL (reference sequence). The CDR3 region is CASSQMETQYF. The CDR3 DNA is TGTGCCAGCAGCCAAATGGAGACCCAGTACTTC.

This clonotype was seen ten or more times. The V and J genes are TRBV5-1 and TRBJ1-1, with D uncertain. CDR1 is SGHRS and CDR2 is YFSETQ in the germline V gene. Trimming removed 0 bases from V and 2 bases from J, with 8 bases in between. The CDR3 runs 14 residues. The CDR3, as DNA: TGCGCCAGCAGCTTGGAACCCTTAAACACTGAAGCTTTCTTT. It specifies CASSLEPLNTEAFF. Full variable domain (rest looked up from reference TRBV5-1 and TRBJ1-1): KAGVTQTPRYLIKTRGQQVTLSCSPISGHRSVSWYQQTPGQGLQFLFEYFSETQRNKGNFPGRFSGRQFSNSRSEMNVSTLELGDSALYLCASSLEPLNTEAFFGQGTRLTVV.

This clonotype was detected many times. The chain has TRBV7-9 and TRBJ2-3; perhaps TRBD1 as D (5 bases). V was cut by 5 bases and J by 0 bases, with 12 bases left in between. Germline CDR1 and CDR2: SEHNR and FQNEAQ (reference sequence). The CDR3 runs 15 residues. CDR3 DNA sequence: TGTGCCAGCAGCCCCCGGACAAAGAGCACAGATACGCAGTATTTT. It is translated as CASSPRTKSTDTQYF.

This clonotype was counted at least ten times. The chain is built from TRBV20-1 and TRBJ2-1, with D possibly being TRBD2 (7 bases). Germline V gives CDR1 DFQATT, CDR2 SNEGSKA (reference sequence). The CDR3 covers 15 residues. Trimming removed 1 base at V and 4 bases at J, with 14 bases between. The CDR3 nucleotides read TGCAGTGCTAGAGGTCGCGCGGGGGCTTACAATGAGCAGTTCTTC. Translation gives CSARGRAGAYNEQFF.

This clonotype was counted ten times or more. The gene calls are TRBV20-1 and TRBJ1-2; D not certain. Trimming pared 3 bases from V and 1 base from J, leaving 9 bases between. Germline V gives CDR1 DFQATT, CDR2 SNEGSKA (reference sequence). This CDR3 spans 13 amino acids. In DNA form, the CDR3 reads TGCAGTGCTAGGGACCAGTTTAACTATGGCTACACCTTC. Protein product: CSARDQFNYGYTF.

This clonotype was recorded many times. This rearrangement joins TRBV20-1 to TRBJ1-2, with 8 bases that match TRBD1. V lost 5 bases, J lost 4 bases, and 9 bases stayed unmatched. This CDR3 contains 14 residues. In germline, CDR1 is DFQATT, CDR2 SNEGSKA (reference sequence). In nucleotides, the CDR3 is TGCAGTGCTGGGACAGGAGCCTACGGCTATGGCTACACCTTC. It specifies CSAGTGAYGYGYTF.

This clonotype was seen ten or more times. The rearrangement joins TRBV5-1 to TRBJ1-3; D is undetermined. There are 14 residues in the CDR3. Trimming took 2 bases from V and 4 from J, leaving 10 bases between them. From germline, CDR1 is SGHRS and CDR2 YFSETQ. The CDR3 DNA sequence: TGCGCCAGCAGCTTCGACTCGGGAGGAAACACCATATATTTT. The encoded protein is CASSFDSGGNTIYF.

This clonotype was observed at least ten times. DNA of the CDR3: TGCAGTGCGGGACAGGGGCTCCGAAACTATGGCTACACCTTC. It codes for CSAGQGLRNYGYTF. V gene TRBV20-1 combines with J gene TRBJ1-2; 10 nucleotides match TRBD1. Germline CDR1 and CDR2: DFQATT and SNEGSKA (reference sequence). J gave up 2 bases and V 6 bases, and 6 bases lay outside the gene matches. The length of the CDR3 is 14 residues.

This clonotype was seen at least ten times. The rearrangement uses TRBV7-2 and TRBJ2-7, with D perhaps matching TRBD1 or TRBD2 (6 bases each). Per the germline V gene, CDR1 is SGHTA and CDR2 is FQGNSA. V was clipped by 2 bases and J by 6 bases, with 17 bases between them. The CDR3 loop spans 15 amino acids. For the CDR3, the DNA is TGTGCCAGCAGCTTATTGGGGGAAGGAGGGGGCGAGCAGTACTTC. Translation: CASSLLGEGGGEQYF.

Ten or more counts support this clonotype. This sequence joins TRBV10-3 and TRBJ2-1; 12 nucleotides align to TRBD2. Germline V gives CDR1 ENHRY, CDR2 SYGVKD. The CDR3 runs 15 residues. V shed 5 bases, J shed 5 bases, and the junction held 4 bases outside the gene matches. DNA of the CDR3: TGTGCCATCAGTCCTCGGACTAGCGGGGACAATGAGCAGTTCTTC. Translation gives CAISPRTSGDNEQFF.